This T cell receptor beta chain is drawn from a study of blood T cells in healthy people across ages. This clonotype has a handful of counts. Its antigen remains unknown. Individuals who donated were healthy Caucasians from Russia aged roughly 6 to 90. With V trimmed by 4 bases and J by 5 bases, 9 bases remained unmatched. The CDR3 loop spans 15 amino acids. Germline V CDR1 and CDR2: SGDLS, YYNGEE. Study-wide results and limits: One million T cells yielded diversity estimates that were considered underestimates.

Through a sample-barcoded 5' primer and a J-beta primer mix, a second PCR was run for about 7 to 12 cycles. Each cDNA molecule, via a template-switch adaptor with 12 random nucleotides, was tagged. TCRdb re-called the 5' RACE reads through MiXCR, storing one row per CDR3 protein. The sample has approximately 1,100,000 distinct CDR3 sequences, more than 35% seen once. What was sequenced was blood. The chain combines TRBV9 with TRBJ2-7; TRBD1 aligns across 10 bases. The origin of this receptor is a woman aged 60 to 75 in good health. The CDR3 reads CASSPRTGGWNEQYF. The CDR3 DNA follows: TGTGCCAGCAGCCCAAGGACAGGGGGATGGAACGAGCAGTACTTC.